What follows are 24 T cell receptor beta chains derived from one specimen sequenced in a study of human T cells and chemical hapten exposure. Time point here: pre-sensitization, week 0. Indicated treatment: therapeutic diphenylcyclopropenone sensitization with weekly scalp DPC. TCRdb used MiXCR to reprocess the RACE reads, holding one entry per CDR3 protein. Among about 80,000 distinct CDR3 sequences listed, around 15% were seen once. The source material was whole blood, sampled in connection with sensitization to the hapten diphenylcyclopropenone (DPC). All receptors derive from a woman aged 45-65 years with alopecia areata. Some clones in this sample may be carry-over from other donors' samples.

This clonotype was seen more than once but under ten times. V usage is TRBV20-1 and J usage is TRBJ1-5; D is perhaps TRBD1 (6 bases). CDR1 and CDR2 (germline): DFQATT, SNEGSKA (reference sequence). This CDR3 has 13 residues. Trimming cost V 5 bases and J 0 bases, with 8 bases left between them. The CDR3 bases are TGCAGTGCTGCAGGGGATAGCAATCAGCCCCAGCATTTT. Translated: CSAAGDSNQPQHF.

The rearrangement uses TRBV7-6 and TRBJ2-7; 9 nucleotides align to TRBD1. The V segment lost 4 bases and the J segment 4 bases; nucleotides outside the gene matches: 8. The length of the CDR3 is 15 residues. Germline values: CDR1 SGHVS, CDR2 FNYEAQ. DNA of the CDR3: TGTGCCAGCAGCTCGGACAGGGGATTAACTTACGAGCAGTACTTC. Translated: CASSSDRGLTYEQYF.

This clonotype came up a few times. The chain recombines TRBV25-1 with TRBJ2-3; D gene uncertain. This CDR3 spans 14 amino acids. CDR1 and CDR2 from the germline V gene are MGHDK and SYGVNS. Trimming took off 4 bases at V and 5 bases at J, with 13 bases between the two ends. DNA of the CDR3: TGTGCCAGCAGTGCGTTGGCTGTCGGAGATACGCAGTATTTT. This sequence encodes CASSALAVGDTQYF.

This clonotype has only a few counts. V is TRBV10-1 and J is TRBJ2-7; D may be TRBD2 (7 bases). Trimming removed 9 bases at V and 3 bases at J, with 27 bases between. The CDR3 has 17 amino acids. The V gene's germline CDR1 is WNHNN and CDR2 SYGVQD (reference sequence). CDR3 nucleotide sequence: TGCGCCAGGAACACAGGGCAGGGGACTACCCTGTACTACGAGCAGTACTTC. Residues: CARNTGQGTTLYYEQYF.

This clonotype was picked up many times. The J gene is TRBJ2-3, the V gene TRBV29-1; D is undetermined. The CDR3 length is 13 residues. The V and J ends lost 8 bases and 4 bases respectively, with 16 bases between them. Germline assignment: CDR1 SQVTM and CDR2 ANQGSEA. The CDR3: CSSKGRFSDTQYF. The DNA for the CDR3 is TGCAGCTCCAAGGGTCGGTTCTCAGATACGCAGTATTTT.

This sequence joins TRBV28 and TRBJ2-3; 10 bases line up with TRBD2. The V segment lost 7 bases and the J segment 1 base; nucleotides outside the gene matches: 20. The germline V gene encodes CDR1 MDHEN and CDR2 SYDVKM. CDR3 length equals 20 residues. This chain's CDR3 is CASNPPGRWASGRGTDTQYF. The CDR3 bases are TGTGCCAGCAATCCCCCGGGTCGGTGGGCTAGCGGGAGAGGCACAGATACGCAGTATTTT.

The V and J genes are TRBV19 and TRBJ2-2; 9 bases align to TRBD2. Per germline, CDR1 LNHDA and CDR2 SQIVND (reference sequence). The CDR3 covers 14 residues. The V gene end was trimmed by 9 bases and the J gene end by 5 bases; junction bases not matched to a gene: 7. The CDR3 DNA sequence: TGTGCCAGCCGCGGGAGGGCCGGGACCGGGGAGCTGTTTTTT. Residues: CASRGRAGTGELFF. Using reference TRBV19 and TRBJ2-2 for the parts outside the CDR3, the full variable domain is DGGITQSPKYLFRKEGQNVTLSCEQNLNHDAMYWYRQDPGQGLRLIYYSQIVNDFQKGDIAEGYSVSREKKESFPLTVTSAQKNPTAFYLCASRGRAGTGELFFGEGSRLTVL.

This clonotype was counted a few times. The chain is built from TRBV6-2 or TRBV6-3 and TRBJ2-2; D may correspond to TRBD1 or TRBD2 (5 bases each). Germline V gene lookup returns CDR1 MNHEY and CDR2 SVGEGT. The CDR3 is made up of 15 amino acids. V shed 2 bases and J shed 3 bases, with 10 bases lying between them. The CDR3 reads CASSYEGRDTGELFF. DNA for the CDR3: TGTGCCAGCAGTTACGAGGGACGGGACACCGGGGAGCTGTTTTTT.

The V call is TRBV11-2, the J call TRBJ2-1, with TRBD2 identical over 12 bases. CDR3 length: 18 amino acids. V was clipped by 5 bases and J by 0 bases; unmatched bases: 8. The germline gives CDR1 SGHAT, CDR2 FQNNGV. The CDR3 sequence is CASSRETSGSASYNEQFF. The CDR3 nucleotides read TGTGCCAGCAGCCGAGAGACTAGCGGGAGTGCCTCCTACAATGAGCAGTTCTTC.

In this sample, this clonotype turned up a few times. This chain joins TRBV5-6 and TRBJ1-5; D not certain. Germline-derived CDR1 and CDR2 are SGHDT and YYEEEE. The V and J ends lost 4 bases and 3 bases respectively, with 11 bases between them. The CDR3 extends over 14 amino acids. CDR3 sequence: CASSITGPNQPQHF. DNA of the CDR3: TGTGCCAGCAGCATAACTGGACCCAATCAGCCCCAGCATTTT.

The chain employs TRBV7-8 and TRBJ2-7, with 8 nucleotides matching TRBD1. Germline-derived CDR1 and CDR2 are SGHVS and FQNEAQ. Unmatched junction bases numbered 4, after V lost 3 bases and J lost 3 bases. The length of the CDR3 is 14 residues. The CDR3 loop reads CASSFPGQDYEQYF. The CDR3, as DNA: TGTGCCAGCAGCTTTCCGGGACAGGACTACGAGCAGTACTTC.

The genes are TRBV11-2 and TRBJ2-1; TRBD2 aligns across 7 bases. The V and J ends lost 6 bases and 5 bases, in that order; junction bases with no gene match: 7. The CDR3 is made up of 14 amino acids. Germline CDR1 SGHAT, CDR2 FQNNGV. CDR3 loop: CASRSRTRDNEQFF. The CDR3, as DNA: TGTGCCAGCAGATCTCGGACTAGGGACAATGAGCAGTTCTTC.

The genes are TRBV9 and TRBJ1-2; TRBD1 might be the D (5 bases). Germline CDR1 is SGDLS and CDR2 is YYNGEE. The CDR3 contains 15 residues. V was trimmed by 4 bases and J by 4 bases, leaving 17 bases between them. CDR3 sequence: CASSSSFDRGYGYTF. The CDR3 DNA sequence: TGTGCCAGCAGCAGCTCCTTTGACAGAGGCTATGGCTACACCTTC.

This clonotype was seen more than once but under ten times. The chain recombines TRBV11-2 with TRBJ1-3; the D gene is possibly TRBD1 (5 bases). Germline CDR1 and CDR2: SGHAT and FQNNGV. V gave up 5 bases and J gave up 7 bases, with 18 bases separating them. The CDR3 spans 15 residues. The CDR3 nucleotides are TGTGCCAGCAGCCCGATTCAGGGTAGATGGAACACCATATATTTT. This encodes CASSPIQGRWNTIYF.

This chain connects TRBV20-1 to TRBJ2-3; weak D call: TRBD2 (6 bases). CDR1 DFQATT and CDR2 SNEGSKA come from the germline V gene (reference sequence). V lost 5 bases to trimming and J lost 2 bases, with 20 bases between them. The CDR3 length is 16 residues. CDR3 nucleotides: TGCAGTGCTCACCCGGCGACTAGTATTCTCACAGATACGCAGTATTTT. It encodes CSAHPATSILTDTQYF.

This clonotype was recorded many times. The CDR3 here is CASTRQRSGANVLTF. The CDR3 DNA sequence: TGTGCCAGCACCAGACAGCGTTCAGGGGCCAACGTCCTGACTTTC. The chain combines TRBV5-4 with TRBJ2-6, with D possibly TRBD1 on 5 matching bases. Trimming stripped 6 bases from V and 4 bases from J, with 14 bases between. Germline V gene data show CDR1 as SGHNT and CDR2 as YYREEE (reference sequence). This CDR3 region has 15 residues.

This clonotype has only a few counts. CDR3 nucleotides: TGCGCCAGCAGCTGGGGGAAGACTAGCGGCAACACAGATACGCAGTATTTT. Its protein product is CASSWGKTSGNTDTQYF. The chain combines TRBV5-1 with TRBJ2-3; 9 bases agree with TRBD2. CDR3 length equals 17 residues. The germline V gene encodes CDR1 SGHRS and CDR2 YFSETQ. The ends lost 3 bases at V and 2 bases at J; junction bases unmatched: 10.

The genes are TRBV5-5 and TRBJ1-5; 8 bases fit TRBD1. Losses at the gene ends were 3 bases for V and 0 bases for J; bases not matched to a gene: 14. Per germline, CDR1 SGHKS and CDR2 YYEKEE (reference sequence). The CDR3 consists of 19 residues. CDR3 region: CASSSTGQGRFYSNQPQHF. Written as DNA, the CDR3 is TGTGCCAGCAGCTCCACCGGACAGGGCAGGTTTTATAGCAATCAGCCCCAGCATTTT.

There are a few counts of this clonotype. This sequence joins TRBV6-2 or TRBV6-3 and TRBJ1-5, with a weak D call TRBD1 (5 bases). CDR1 is MNHEY, CDR2 SVGEGT, per germline. The CDR3 runs to 14 residues. V shed 8 bases and J shed 7 bases, with 18 bases lying between them. The CDR3 is CASRRGGTGQPQHF. In nucleotides, the CDR3 is TGTGCCAGCCGCAGAGGAGGGACTGGGCAGCCCCAGCATTTT.

CDR3: CASSSNRQGPTTEAFF. CDR3 coding DNA: TGTGCCAGCAGCTCAAACCGACAGGGGCCGACCACTGAAGCTTTCTTT. The chain is built from TRBV7-2 and TRBJ1-1; 8 bases are shared with TRBD1. The CDR3 totals 16 residues. The germline gives CDR1 SGHTA, CDR2 FQGNSA. V was clipped by 4 bases and J by 4 bases; unmatched bases: 11. Full variable domain (rest looked up from reference TRBV7-2 and TRBJ1-1): GAGVSQSPSNKVTEKGKDVELRCDPISGHTALYWYRQSLGQGLEFLIYFQGNSAPDKSGLPSDRFSAERTGGSVSTLTIQRTQQEDSAVYLCASSSNRQGPTTEAFFGQGTRLTVV.

The V and J genes are TRBV29-1 and TRBJ1-2; D possibly corresponds to TRBD1 (6 bases). The CDR3 is made up of 12 amino acids. Germline CDR1 and CDR2: SQVTM and ANQGSEA. Trimming removed 7 bases at V and 7 bases at J, with 16 bases between. DNA for the CDR3: TGCAGCGCTGATCAGGGGAATGTTGGCTACACCTTC. Amino acids: CSADQGNVGYTF.

This clonotype was counted only a few times. This rearrangement joins TRBV24-1 to TRBJ2-3; 9 positions agree with TRBD2. V was clipped by 5 bases and J by 3 bases; unmatched bases: 2. Germline assignment: CDR1 KGHDR and CDR2 SFDVKD. The CDR3 has 14 residues. CDR3 protein: CATSASGITDTQYF. Written as DNA, the CDR3 is TGTGCCACCAGTGCTAGCGGGATTACAGATACGCAGTATTTT.

This clonotype was detected many times. The J gene is TRBJ1-5, the V gene TRBV18, with 9 nucleotides matching TRBD1. CDR3 size: 14 residues. Unmatched junction bases numbered 7, after V lost 6 bases and J lost 7 bases. Germline lookup yields CDR1 KGHSH and CDR2 LQKENI. The CDR3 loop reads CASSVTGGGQPQHF. The CDR3 nucleotides are TGTGCCAGCTCGGTGACAGGGGGAGGACAGCCCCAGCATTTT.

In its sample, this clonotype was seen many times. The rearrangement links TRBV12-3 or TRBV12-4 to TRBJ2-3, with TRBD2 matching 10 bases. The CDR3 has 16 residues. V trimming: 5 bases; J trimming: 5 bases; junction bases outside the gene matches: 10. The CDR3 nucleotides are TGTGCCAGCAGTCGCTCCCCTAGCGGGAGTAGAGATACGCAGTATTTT. This codes for CASSRSPSGSRDTQYF.